The 30 T cell receptor beta chains presented below share a single source sample, sequenced in a study of blood T cell repertoires in COVID-19. Produced via immunoSEQ multiplex PCR; TCRdb's table is partial and in-frame only. Here the sample spans roughly 230,000 clones, 81% being singletons. Sequencing was performed on peripheral blood. These receptors were obtained from a woman over 75 with acute or convalescent COVID-19.

J is TRBJ1-4 and V is TRBV5-6; TRBD1 is a possible D gene (6 bases). V was pared by 1 base and J by 0 bases, with 7 bases between. CDR1 and CDR2 (germline): SGHDT, YYEEEE. This CDR3 is 15 amino acids long. In nucleotides, the CDR3 is TGTGCCAGCAGCTTGTCAGGGGCAACTAATGAAAAACTGTTTTTT. Residues: CASSLSGATNEKLFF.

The chain joins TRBV30 to TRBJ1-1, with a tentative D call TRBD1 (6 bases). Germline V CDR1 and CDR2: GTSNPN, SVGIG (reference sequence). The CDR3 sequence is 13 residues long. Trimming stripped 3 bases from V and 6 bases from J, with 14 bases between. Here the CDR3 reads CAWSPRGGSEAFF. The CDR3 DNA reads as TGTGCCTGGAGCCCGAGGGGGGGGTCTGAAGCTTTCTTT.

The V gene is TRBV12-3 or TRBV12-4, the J gene TRBJ2-1, with 11 bases matching TRBD2. The CDR3 runs 13 residues. The V gene end was trimmed by 8 bases and the J gene end by 7 bases; junction bases not matched to a gene: 4. The CDR3 reads CASSSGGLNEQFF. CDR3 sequence (DNA): TGTGCCAGCTCTAGCGGGGGGCTAAATGAGCAGTTCTTC.

This clone was recorded once. The rearrangement links TRBV6-1 to TRBJ2-7; D may be TRBD2 (6 bases). Germline V gene sequence: CDR1 MNHNS, CDR2 SASEGT. Trimming removed 0 bases from V and 3 bases from J, with 12 bases in between. The CDR3 extends over 15 amino acids. The DNA for the CDR3 is TGTGCCAGCAGTGAAGCCGGAGGGGAGATCTACGAGCAGTACTTC. The encoded protein is CASSEAGGEIYEQYF.

V and J are TRBV24-1 and TRBJ1-1; weak D call: TRBD1 (6 bases). Deletions cut 10 bases from V and 3 bases from J, with 14 bases between. The CDR3 extends over 13 amino acids. Germline values: CDR1 KGHDR, CDR2 SFDVKD. The CDR3 here is CATRKGGDTEAFF. The CDR3 DNA sequence: TGTGCCACGCGCAAAGGGGGGGACACTGAAGCTTTCTTT.

The V call is TRBV15, the J call TRBJ2-3; 10 bases agree with TRBD2. The CDR3 spans 16 residues. Germline CDR1 is LNHNV and CDR2 is YYDKDF (reference sequence). V lost 0 bases, J lost 4 bases, and 4 bases stayed unmatched. The CDR3 is CATSRDQGLASDTQYF. CDR3 sequence (DNA): TGTGCCACCAGCAGAGATCAGGGACTAGCGTCAGATACGCAGTATTTT.

This clone has a handful of counts. The CDR3 is CSALDRAGANVLTF. CDR3 nucleotide sequence: TGCAGCGCCTTAGACAGGGCTGGGGCCAACGTCCTGACTTTC. The rearrangement links TRBV29-1 to TRBJ2-6, with TRBD1 matching 7 bases. The CDR3 consists of 14 residues. CDR1 and CDR2 (germline): SQVTM, ANQGSEA. The V segment lost 7 bases and the J segment 2 bases; nucleotides outside the gene matches: 5.

To note about this clone: Other nucleotide sequences in the sample specify the same CDR3. The CDR3 sequence: CASSFSGGRETQYF. DNA of the CDR3: TGTGCCAGCAGTTTCTCAGGGGGAAGGGAGACCCAGTACTTC. The chain carries TRBV2 and TRBJ2-5; 7 positions agree with TRBD1. This CDR3 contains 14 residues. V shed 5 bases and J 5 bases; nucleotides not matched to a gene: 8. Germline V gives CDR1 SNHLY, CDR2 FYNNEI.

This chain uses TRBV4-2 with TRBJ1-4, with D possibly matching TRBD1 (5 bases). The CDR3 spans 14 residues. With 4 bases removed from V and 6 bases from J, the gap between germline ends came to 12 bases. Germline CDR1 and CDR2: LGHNA and YNFKEQ. The CDR3 DNA follows: TGTGCCAGCAGCCCCCCAGACAGTCATGAAAAACTGTTTTTT. This encodes CASSPPDSHEKLFF.

J is TRBJ2-7 and V is TRBV3-1 (or the pseudogene TRBV3-2); 8 nucleotides agree with TRBD1. This CDR3 spans 15 amino acids. V gave up 5 bases and J gave up 4 bases; unmatched junction bases: 10. The germline V gene encodes CDR1 LGHDT and CDR2 YNNKEL (reference sequence). The CDR3 loop is CASSKNRDRSYEQYF. CDR3 bases: TGTGCCAGCAGCAAAAACCGGGACAGGTCTTACGAGCAGTACTTC.

This chain uses TRBV13 with TRBJ2-7; 11 positions agree with TRBD1. Germline V gene lookup returns CDR1 PRHDT and CDR2 FYEKMQ (reference sequence). The CDR3 has 17 amino acids. After removal of 5 bases from V and 0 bases from J, the junction contained 9 bases not matched to a gene. The CDR3 nucleotides are TGTGCCAGCAGCACGGAGACGGACAGGGGGCCCTCCTACGAGCAGTACTTC. This translates into CASSTETDRGPSYEQYF.

The count of this clone is one. The chain employs TRBV6-5 and TRBJ2-7; 8 bases align to TRBD1. The CDR3 totals 14 residues. Germline CDR1 is MNHEY and CDR2 is SVGAGI. J gave up 0 bases and V 7 bases, and 5 bases lay outside the gene matches. This CDR3 is CASTWDRNSYEQYF. In DNA form, the CDR3 reads TGTGCCAGCACCTGGGACAGGAACTCCTACGAGCAGTACTTC.

This chain uses TRBV2 with TRBJ2-1, with TRBD2 matching over 8 bases. V lost 7 bases, J lost 8 bases, and 7 bases stayed unmatched. The CDR3 covers 13 residues. Per germline, CDR1 SNHLY and CDR2 FYNNEI. The CDR3 loop reads CASNREGLHEQFF. The CDR3 bases are TGTGCCAGCAACCGGGAGGGCCTTCATGAGCAGTTCTTC.

The chain employs TRBV21-1 and TRBJ2-1; the listed D gene, TRBD2, was not tested against the DNA. TRBV21-1 constitutes a pseudogene. The CDR3 covers 13 residues. The CDR3 spells CASSNSAANEQFF. In nucleotides, the CDR3 is TGTGCCAGCAGCAACTCGGCGGCCAATGAGCAGTTCTTC.

This clone was observed a few times. The V call is TRBV7-8, the J call TRBJ2-7, with no clear D. There are 13 residues in the CDR3. Trimming removed 4 bases at V and 3 bases at J, with 10 bases between. Germline assignment: CDR1 SGHVS and CDR2 FQNEAQ. CDR3 in DNA: TGTGCCAGCAGCTCTCAGTTCATCTACGAGCAGTACTTC. It translates to CASSSQFIYEQYF.

The genes are TRBV30 and TRBJ2-2, with 7 nucleotides matching TRBD1. V gave up 2 bases and J gave up 5 bases; unmatched junction bases: 8. The CDR3 totals 15 residues. Germline CDR1 is GTSNPN and CDR2 is SVGIG (reference sequence). CDR3 in DNA: TGTGCCTGGAGTCAAGCGACAGGGTGGACCGGGGAGCTGTTTTTT. Its translation is CAWSQATGWTGELFF.

The chain uses TRBV29-1 and TRBJ1-1; 9 bases line up with TRBD1. Trimming cost V 3 bases and J 5 bases; bases outside gene matches: 7. Germline assignment: CDR1 SQVTM and CDR2 ANQGSEA. CDR3 length equals 14 residues. DNA of the CDR3: TGCAGCGTTGATTCGGACAGGGGAGTAACTGAAGCTTTCTTT. Residues: CSVDSDRGVTEAFF.

J is TRBJ2-1 and V is TRBV6-5; 11 nucleotides match TRBD2. V gave up 5 bases and J gave up 6 bases; unmatched junction bases: 3. This CDR3 contains 14 residues. CDR1 and CDR2 (germline): MNHEY, SVGAGI. The CDR3 spells CASSPSGRSNEQFF. CDR3 coding DNA: TGTGCCAGCAGTCCTAGCGGGAGGAGCAATGAGCAGTTCTTC.

The chain joins TRBV9 to TRBJ1-2; TRBD1 is a possible D gene (5 bases). CDR1 is SGDLS and CDR2 is YYNGEE in the germline V gene. Between the trimmed V and J ends, which lost 0 bases and 2 bases, there was a span of 8 bases. The CDR3 is made up of 14 amino acids. CDR3 sequence reads: CASSVEAGNYGYTF. Written as DNA, the CDR3 is TGTGCCAGCAGCGTAGAAGCAGGGAACTATGGCTACACCTTC. The full variable domain, completed using reference TRBV9 and TRBJ1-2, is DSGVTQTPKHLITATGQRVTLRCSPRSGDLSVYWYQQSLDQGLQFLIQYYNGEERAKGNILERFSAQQFPDLHSELNLSSLELGDSALYFCASSVEAGNYGYTFGSGTRLTVV.

This chain connects TRBV6-5 to TRBJ1-1; D is unclear. Trimming cost V 6 bases and J 4 bases, with 12 bases left between them. The germline gives CDR1 MNHEY, CDR2 SVGAGI. The CDR3 runs to 13 residues. CDR3 protein: CASRRTKFTEAFF. The CDR3 DNA reads as TGTGCCAGCAGACGGACTAAGTTCACTGAAGCTTTCTTT.

The chain is built from TRBV11-2 and TRBJ2-3; 10 bases are shared with TRBD1. Germline loops: CDR1 SGHAT, CDR2 FQNNGV. J lost 2 bases, V lost 11 bases, and 7 bases had no gene match. The CDR3 runs 14 residues. CDR3 sequence (DNA): TGTGCCGGACGGGACAGGGGACACACAGATACGCAGTATTTT. Translating gives CAGRDRGHTDTQYF.

Here the CDR3 DNA reads TGTGCCAGCAGCGGTATACAGGGGGGAAGAACTGAAGCTTTCTTT. It codes for CASSGIQGGRTEAFF. V gene TRBV6-5 combines with J gene TRBJ1-1; TRBD1 matches at 8 bases. V was clipped by 6 bases and J by 5 bases; unmatched bases: 11. The length of the CDR3 is 15 residues. Per the germline V gene, CDR1 is MNHEY and CDR2 is SVGAGI.

The chain combines TRBV19 with TRBJ1-5, with a weak D call TRBD1 (6 bases). Trimming took 5 bases from V and 3 from J, leaving 11 bases between them. Per germline, CDR1 LNHDA and CDR2 SQIVND (reference sequence). The CDR3 sequence is 14 residues long. In DNA form, the CDR3 reads TGTGCCAGTAGTTATGACAGGAACAATCAGCCCCAGCATTTT. Translated, it gives CASSYDRNNQPQHF.

The chain uses TRBV18 and TRBJ2-5; 7 nucleotides match TRBD1. The V segment lost 3 bases and the J segment 2 bases; nucleotides outside the gene matches: 6. CDR1 is KGHSH and CDR2 is LQKENI in the germline V gene. This CDR3 has 15 amino acids. The CDR3 DNA reads as TGTGCCAGCTCACCTGAGGGACAGCTTCAAGAGACCCAGTACTTC. The encoded protein is CASSPEGQLQETQYF.

The sample holds a few counts of this clone. This rearrangement joins TRBV5-1 to TRBJ2-2; no definite D call. Germline V gives CDR1 SGHRS, CDR2 YFSETQ. The length of the CDR3 is 16 residues. The V and J ends lost 3 bases and 0 bases respectively, with 12 bases between them. CDR3 region: CASSSQIAANTGELFF. CDR3 nucleotides: TGCGCCAGCAGCTCCCAGATAGCAGCGAACACCGGGGAGCTGTTTTTT.

This chain joins TRBV5-4 and TRBJ2-5, with no clear D. Germline values: CDR1 SGHNT, CDR2 YYREEE (reference sequence). The CDR3 is 13 residues long. The V gene lost 2 bases and the J gene lost 2 bases, with 7 bases spanning the gap. This CDR3 reads CASSFRLQETQYF. In nucleotides, the CDR3 is TGTGCCAGCAGCTTCCGCCTACAAGAGACCCAGTACTTC. Full variable domain (outside the CDR3, taken from reference TRBV5-4 and TRBJ2-5): ETGVTQSPTHLIKTRGQQVTLRCSSQSGHNTVSWYQQALGQGPQFIFQYYREEENGRGNFPPRFSGLQFPNYSSELNVNALELDDSALYLCASSFRLQETQYFGPGTRLLVL.

The rearrangement uses TRBV5-4 and TRBJ2-3; possible D gene TRBD2, 6 bases. CDR3 length equals 15 residues. Trimming took 6 bases from V and 6 from J, leaving 20 bases between them. CDR1 SGHNT and CDR2 YYREEE come from the germline V gene (reference sequence). The CDR3 coding sequence is TGTGCCAGCACCACCTTTGGGTGGGGGAGGGATACGCAGTATTTT. Its protein product is CASTTFGWGRDTQYF.

This sequence joins TRBV5-1 and TRBJ2-7; 8 bases match TRBD2. The CDR3 loop spans 17 amino acids. Germline V CDR1 and CDR2: SGHRS, YFSETQ. With V trimmed by 0 bases and J by 5 bases, 13 bases remained unmatched. CDR3 sequence: CASSLDAGGAGEDEQYF. The CDR3 DNA reads TGCGCCAGCAGCTTGGACGCCGGGGGGGCGGGGGAGGACGAGCAGTACTTC. The full variable domain, rest sourced from reference TRBV5-1 and TRBJ2-7, is KAGVTQTPRYLIKTRGQQVTLSCSPISGHRSVSWYQQTPGQGLQFLFEYFSETQRNKGNFPGRFSGRQFSNSRSEMNVSTLELGDSALYLCASSLDAGGAGEDEQYFGPGTRLTVT.

This clone has a handful of counts. The chain links TRBV5-1 to TRBJ2-5; tentative D call: TRBD2 (6 bases). The length of the CDR3 is 15 residues. The V gene's germline CDR1 is SGHRS and CDR2 YFSETQ. Trimming pared 4 bases from V and 4 bases from J, leaving 17 bases between. CDR3 in DNA: TGCGCCAGCAGCCCTTCGGGGGTGGGAACAGAGACCCAGTACTTC. Protein: CASSPSGVGTETQYF.

This clone appeared once. The V gene is TRBV25-1, the J gene TRBJ1-1; D might be TRBD1 (5 bases). Germline V gives CDR1 MGHDK, CDR2 SYGVNS. Trimming took 4 bases from V and 4 from J, leaving 22 bases between them. The CDR3 covers 17 residues. For the CDR3, the DNA is TGTGCCAGCAGTGTACGAGTCGATTCCCGGGGGAGCACTGAAGCTTTCTTT. Its protein is CASSVRVDSRGSTEAFF.